Below, 8 T cell receptor beta chains from the same sample are listed, as sequenced in a study of T cell responses to AZD1222 COVID-19 vaccine (dated by TCRdb to the early 2020s). The sample's time point label is to be understood as: baseline before first vaccination. Library generation was performed with the immunoSEQ multiplex PCR assay. Drawn from immuneACCESS, this table holds only the in-frame rearrangements with V and J called that TCRdb kept. Clones are partly lost; checked studies trace under half to an unresolved V gene and leave the rest unexplained. The sample table records approximately 100,000 clones; about 88% of these occur just once. Approximately 16% of the sample is held by the ten biggest clonotypes. The sequences come from peripheral blood, collected on day 0 of AZD1222 vaccination. Receptor source: an adult in good health.

The chain links TRBV6-2 or TRBV6-3 to TRBJ2-4; no clear D gene. Deletions cut 5 bases from V and 0 bases from J, with 17 bases between. This CDR3 contains 17 residues. Germline CDR1 and CDR2: MNHEY and SVGEGT. This CDR3 reads CASSKIAVRLAKNIQYF. The CDR3 bases are TGTGCCAGCAGTAAAATTGCCGTTAGACTAGCCAAAAACATTCAGTACTTC.

The chain links TRBV5-1 to TRBJ1-2, with D possibly TRBD1 on 5 matching bases. The ends were cut back, 0 bases at V and 3 bases at J, with 12 bases in the middle. CDR3 length: 15 residues. The germline gives CDR1 SGHRS, CDR2 YFSETQ. The chain's CDR3 is CASSLDEGIYYGYTF. Here the CDR3 DNA reads TGCGCCAGCAGCTTGGATGAGGGGATCTACTATGGCTACACCTTC.

The CDR3 DNA is TGTGCCTGGAGTCGGGACAGGGGGCAGGATCAGCCCCAGCATTTT. Protein sequence: CAWSRDRGQDQPQHF. The chain carries TRBV30 and TRBJ1-5, with 12 bases fitting TRBD1. CDR1 is GTSNPN, CDR2 SVGIG, per germline (reference sequence). J gave up 5 bases and V 2 bases, and 4 bases lay outside the gene matches. The CDR3 runs 15 residues.

The chain has TRBV30 and TRBJ1-6; D not resolved. CDR3 length: 12 amino acids. V dropped 2 bases and J dropped 7 bases, with 6 bases sitting between them. Germline lookup yields CDR1 GTSNPN and CDR2 SVGIG (reference sequence). The DNA for the CDR3 is TGTGCCTGGAGTATGGGGAATTCACCCCTCCACTTT. This gives the protein CAWSMGNSPLHF.

This chain uses TRBV5-4 with TRBJ2-1; 8 nucleotides align to TRBD1. V trimming: 2 bases; J trimming: 8 bases; junction bases outside the gene matches: 6. The CDR3 totals 14 residues. Germline values: CDR1 SGHNT, CDR2 YYREEE (reference sequence). The CDR3: CASSFQGAGDEQFF. Here the CDR3 DNA reads TGTGCCAGCAGCTTTCAGGGGGCTGGGGATGAGCAGTTCTTC.

This chain links TRBV29-1 with TRBJ2-7, with 7 bases fitting TRBD2. The CDR3 has 15 amino acids. Germline CDR1 and CDR2: SQVTM and ANQGSEA. J lost 7 bases, V lost 7 bases, and 19 bases had no gene match. Here the CDR3 DNA reads TGCAGCGCCAAACGAACTAGCGACCGCCTGGGGGAGCAGTACTTC. This translates into CSAKRTSDRLGEQYF.

The CDR3 bases are TGCGCCAGCAGCCGGGACCAGGTCGAAGGCTACACCTTC. Translating gives CASSRDQVEGYTF. The V and J genes are TRBV5-1 and TRBJ1-2; tentatively, D is TRBD1 (5 bases). Per the germline V gene, CDR1 is SGHRS and CDR2 is YFSETQ. The V end was cut by 4 bases, the J end by 8 bases, with 15 bases between. The CDR3 consists of 13 residues.

The CDR3: CSAINTGELFF. Written as DNA, the CDR3 is TGCAGTGCTATCAACACCGGGGAGCTGTTTTTT. The V and J genes are TRBV20-1 and TRBJ2-2, with D uncertain. V was clipped by 4 bases and J by 2 bases, with 2 bases between them. CDR3 length equals 11 residues. Germline CDR1 and CDR2: DFQATT and SNEGSKA (reference sequence).